This T cell receptor beta chain was identified during a study of identical twins. V was pared by 0 bases and J by 5 bases, with 12 bases between. Germline V gene lookup returns CDR1 SGHRS and CDR2 YFSETQ. CDR3 length: 16 amino acids. This clonotype was seen only a few times. Each CDR3 protein gets one entry after TCRdb re-called the 5' RACE reads with MiXCR. This sample has some 330,000 distinct CDR3 sequences; around 9% occur once, and the top ten carry 8.5% to 10%. The specimen was naive T cells sorted from blood. J is TRBJ1-6 and V is TRBV5-1; D is uncertain. The receptor comes from a woman between 45 and 65 years old in good health. The CDR3 reads CASSLAGGRNNSPLHF. The CDR3 DNA reads as TGCGCCAGCAGCTTGGCCGGAGGGAGAAATAATTCACCCCTCCACTTT. The whole variable domain, filled in from reference TRBV5-1 and TRBJ1-6, reads KAGVTQTPRYLIKTRGQQVTLSCSPISGHRSVSWYQQTPGQGLQFLFEYFSETQRNKGNFPGRFSGRQFSNSRSEMNVSTLELGDSALYLCASSLAGGRNNSPLHFGNGTRLTVT.